These T cell receptor beta chains were read from a single sample in a study of T-cell reconstitution after alpha-beta-depleted transplantation in children. TCRdb reanalysed the PCR reads using MiXCR and keeps one entry per CDR3 protein. The data show 500,000 to 650,000 distinct CDR3 sequences, about an eighth seen once. Sequencing used PBMCs, mostly from graft donor cells, obtained 360 days after TCRalphabeta/CD19-depleted stem cell transplant. Receptors were obtained from a male patient between 5 and 17 years old who had a stem cell transplant for acute myeloid leukemia, so the T cells may come from the graft donor. Each CDR3 is given with its conserved first and last residue. A D gene is named only where the DNA matches it firmly.

>TRBD1|TRBV7-9
CASRPSGTAHNEQFF
>NA|TRBV15
CATSRVTWRCNEQFF
>TRBD1|TRBV20-1
CSALTGVNEKLFF
>NA|TRBV12-3/TRBV12-4
CASSLGGRNIQYF
>TRBD1|TRBV4-3
CASSQVWQGDEQYF
>NA|TRBV20-1
CSVPKRGNQPQHF
>TRBD2|TRBV20-1
CSAFSGRAYEQYF
>NA|TRBV29-1
CSVSVSGNTIYF
>TRBD1|TRBV7-9
CASSPVLTGEAEAFF
>TRBD1|TRBV5-8
CASSLWDRAFEQFF